This is a list of T cell receptor beta chains from one sample in a study of regulatory T cells in long-lasting Graves disease. TCRdb re-called the multiplex PCR reads through MiXCR, storing one row per CDR3 protein. The data contain 560,000 or so distinct CDR3 sequences, 15% to 20% of them singletons. These data are also associated with another study on T cells in Graves' hyperthyroidism and ophthalmopathy.

Sequenced material: peripheral blood mononuclear cells (PBMCs), taken at new diagnosis, from a patient treated with antithyroid drugs. These TCRs come from a man younger than 35 with Graves disease. The CDR3 runs from the conserved cysteine through the conserved F or W. A D gene is named only where the DNA matches it firmly. Expanded clones are given a class, and other clones once, few, many or no size at all.

v_call,d_call,clone_size,j_call,cdr3_nt,cdr3_aa
TRBV29-1,NA,few,TRBJ2-4,TGCCTCTCGGCGGGGACAAGTAGGGTAAACATTCAGTACTTC,CLSAGTSRVNIQYF
TRBV2,NA,few,TRBJ2-7,TGTGCCAGCAGTGTGGTAACACTCTACGAGCAGTACTTC,CASSVVTLYEQYF
TRBV20-1,NA,NA,TRBJ1-5,TGCAGTGCAAATGACAGGCGGCTGAATCAGCCCCAGCATTTT,CSANDRRLNQPQHF
TRBV5-1,NA,many,TRBJ2-4,TGCGCCAGCAGCTTGGCAGGGAGTGAAAACATTCAGTACTTC,CASSLAGSENIQYF
TRBV2,NA,NA,TRBJ1-2,TGTGCCAGCAGTGCGTCCGGACAGTCCGGCTATGGCTACACCTTC,CASSASGQSGYGYTF
TRBV4-1,NA,NA,TRBJ1-1,TGCGCCAGCAGCCAAGGGTTCACTGAAGCTTTCTTT,CASSQGFTEAFF
TRBV30,TRBD1,many,TRBJ2-7,TGTGCCTGGAGTGCCGGGACAGCTTATGGGGAGCAGTACTTC,CAWSAGTAYGEQYF
TRBV5-1,NA,many,TRBJ1-1,TGCGCCAGCAGCTTGGGGCCGACAGAGAACACTGAAGCTTTCTTT,CASSLGPTENTEAFF
TRBV7-2,NA,few,TRBJ2-7,TGTGCCCCAGTGGGGGGCTTAAGCTACGAGCAGTACTTC,CAPVGGLSYEQYF
TRBV12-3/TRBV12-4,NA,few,TRBJ2-7,TGTGCCAGCAGGGCGTTGGGCGCCCAGGACGCGTACTTC,CASRALGAQDAYF
TRBV5-1,TRBD1,NA,TRBJ1-2,TGCGCCAGCAGCTCGCTACAGGGGAATGGCTACACCTTC,CASSSLQGNGYTF
TRBV19,TRBD2,few,TRBJ2-1,TGTGCCAGTAGTATAGACCCCACTAGCGGTAGCTCCTACAATGAGCAGTTCTTC,CASSIDPTSGSSYNEQFF
TRBV18,NA,many,TRBJ1-2,TGTGCCAGCTCACCAGTGGGGGATCCACCTAACTATGGCTACACCTTC,CASSPVGDPPNYGYTF
TRBV7-2,TRBD2,many,TRBJ2-1,TGTGCCAGCAGCTTAGCTAGCGGGACCACCCACGCTGAGCAGTTCTTC,CASSLASGTTHAEQFF
TRBV5-1,TRBD1,many,TRBJ1-4,TGCGCCAGCAGCTACCGGACAGGGACGAACGACGGCGGGCGAAAACTGTTTTTT,CASSYRTGTNDGGRKLFF
TRBV9,TRBD1,NA,TRBJ2-2,TGTGCCAGCGTCCCCGGGACAGCGAACACCGGGGAGCTGTTTTTT,CASVPGTANTGELFF
TRBV7-8,NA,few,TRBJ1-5,TGTGCCAGCAGCTCAAAGTCCCGCAGGGGCGGGAGCAATCAGCCCCAGCATTTT,CASSSKSRRGGSNQPQHF
TRBV28,TRBD2,many,TRBJ2-7,TGTGCCAGCAGTCGTCCGGGACTAGCGACCTACGAGCAGTACTTC,CASSRPGLATYEQYF
TRBV12-3/TRBV12-4,NA,many,TRBJ1-5,TGTGCCAGCAGTTTTAACGATGTTCAGCCCCAGCATTTT,CASSFNDVQPQHF
TRBV12-3/TRBV12-4,NA,many,TRBJ2-7,TGTGCCAGCAGTTTCCGGGACTGGTCCTACGAGCAGTACTTC,CASSFRDWSYEQYF
TRBV20-1,NA,NA,TRBJ1-5,TGCAGTGCGGTAGGGGAACCCAATCAGCCCCAGCATTTT,CSAVGEPNQPQHF
TRBV11-2,NA,few,TRBJ1-4,TGTGCCAGCAGCTTAGTTGGGGGTTTAGGGGAAAAACTGTTTTTT,CASSLVGGLGEKLFF
TRBV30,NA,many,TRBJ2-3,TGTGCCTGGAGTCCCTCTACAACAGATACGCAGTATTTT,CAWSPSTTDTQYF
TRBV18,TRBD2,many,TRBJ2-3,TGTGCCAGCTCACCACGTAGCGGGAGCCTCTCTTTAGATACGCAGTATTTT,CASSPRSGSLSLDTQYF
TRBV6-1,NA,few,TRBJ1-4,TGTGCCAGCAGTGAAGCGCCGAGGCGGAGGTTTCCGTTTTTT,CASSEAPRRRFPFF
TRBV7-9,NA,NA,TRBJ2-7,TGTGCCAGCAGCTTACAGACACCTGGCTACGAGCAGTACTTC,CASSLQTPGYEQYF
TRBV6-1,NA,many,TRBJ2-2,TGTGCCAGCAGTCTCCGGCAAGGCCCCGTCGGGGAGCTGTTTTTT,CASSLRQGPVGELFF